This T cell receptor (beta chain) was sequenced in a study of blood T cell repertoires in COVID-19. The germline V gene has CDR1 SGDLS and CDR2 YYNGEE. This CDR3 comprises 18 residues. The junction had 10 bases not matched to a gene; V was cut back by 4 bases and J by 1 base. There are a few counts of this clone. This table comes from immunoSEQ multiplex PCR, and its TCRdb copy is limited to in-frame clones, with some not included. The sample has about 200,000 clones, around three quarters seen once. The J gene is TRBJ2-4, the V gene TRBV9; TRBD1 matches at 11 bases. Source material: PBMCs or T cells enriched from blood (not recorded which). This sequence originates from a woman between 45 and 60 years old with acute COVID-19. The CDR3: CASSPRTGGLFAKNIQYF. The CDR3 DNA reads as TGTGCCAGCAGCCCTCGGACAGGGGGCTTGTTCGCCAAAAACATTCAGTACTTC.